What follows describes a single TCR beta chain. The antigen remains undetermined. Profiled with immunoSEQ multiplex PCR; TCRdb holds only in-frame clones, not every one. The table shows roughly 100,000 clones, with more than 85% occurring only once. The record originates from a study of graft-versus-host responses after intestinal transplantation. Germline loops: CDR1 SNHLY, CDR2 FYNNEI. V trimming: 4 bases; J trimming: 3 bases; junction bases outside the gene matches: 10. The CDR3 has 16 amino acids. Regarding the study as a whole: Early declines in HvG clones that occurred post-transplant were associated with peak circulating GvH clone levels.

This receptor was obtained from a human donor who received an intestinal transplant. V is TRBV2 and J is TRBJ2-3; TRBD2 matches at 7 bases. The specimen comprised unstimulated CD8+ T cells sorted from spleen or lymph node cells, sampled before intestinal transplant. CDR3 bases: TGTGCCAGCAGTGCTGTTGGGCTAGCGGCTACAGATACGCAGTATTTT. Encoded protein: CASSAVGLAATDTQYF.